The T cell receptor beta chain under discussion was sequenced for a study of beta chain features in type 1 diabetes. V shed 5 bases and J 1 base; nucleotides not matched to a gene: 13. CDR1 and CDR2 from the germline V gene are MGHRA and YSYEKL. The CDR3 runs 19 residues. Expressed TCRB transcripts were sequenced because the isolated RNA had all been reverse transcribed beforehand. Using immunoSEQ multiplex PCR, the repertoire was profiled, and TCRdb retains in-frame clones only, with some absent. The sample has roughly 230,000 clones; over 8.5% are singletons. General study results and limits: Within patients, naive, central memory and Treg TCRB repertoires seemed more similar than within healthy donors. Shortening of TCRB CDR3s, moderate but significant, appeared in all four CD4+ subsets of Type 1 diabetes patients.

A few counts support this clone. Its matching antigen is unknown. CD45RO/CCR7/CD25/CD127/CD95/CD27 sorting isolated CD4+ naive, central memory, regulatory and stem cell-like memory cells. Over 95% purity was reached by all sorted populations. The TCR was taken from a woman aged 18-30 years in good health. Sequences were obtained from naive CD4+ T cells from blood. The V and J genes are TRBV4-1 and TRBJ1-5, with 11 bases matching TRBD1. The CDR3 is CASSSRWTGGMSSNQPQHF. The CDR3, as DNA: TGCGCCAGCAGCTCGCGATGGACAGGGGGCATGTCGAGCAATCAGCCCCAGCATTTT.